The entry below gives a single T cell receptor beta chain sequence along with its context. The count of this clone is one. What this receptor recognizes is not known. One base away there is no much larger clone; base qualities are not given. This entry comes from a study of CD4 T cells in relation to SARS-CoV-2 and coronaviruses (dated by TCRdb to the early 2020s). With regard to the full study: In the ViraFEST assay, PBMCs were grown with antigen for nine to eleven days, and TCR beta CDR3s were then sequenced to identify antigen-specific clonal expansions. The negative reference condition was either a culture with an HIV-1 Nef peptide pool or a culture with no peptide. HLA restriction was mapped for shared crossreactive spike epitopes using patient-derived lymphoblastoid cell lines. Memory CD4+ T cell crossreactivity between SARS-CoV-2 and common cold coronavirus spike proteins was assessed at the TCR clonotype level in the study. Samples from three pre-COVID donors and the naive versus memory experiments were sequenced with the Adaptive Biotechnologies TCR-sequencing kit; other data were Illumina-based. For other donors in the study, expansion assays were sequenced with a different, Illumina-based TCR-beta assay.

Library generation was performed with the immunoSEQ multiplex PCR assay. Processing in the source paper ran as follows. During preprocessing, nonproductive sequences were discarded, as were any CDR3s that did not begin with C, did not end with F or W, or were shorter than 7 amino acids. Antigen-specific clonotypes were called with the MANAFEST web app, based on expansion relative to reference and other culture wells. A clone was considered positive if significant expansion relative to the reference culture was observed in 2 of 3 replicate wells at an FDR below 0.05. For a clone to be considered positive, significant expansion relative to all other tandem wells and an odds ratio above 5 were also required. After three terminal residues were trimmed from each end, CDR3 homology was quantified as pairwise Levenshtein distance using the stringdist R package. This immuneACCESS table, as held by TCRdb, lists in-frame sequences with V and J called but not all clones. Of the missing ones, under half trace to an unresolved V gene in checked studies; the others have no known cause. Clone size and V and J calls were adopted from that table, with D and trimming inferred from the DNA. Within this sample are some 21,000 clones, with 76% of them counted one time only. Of the sample, roughly 17% falls within the top ten clones.

CD4+ T cells from unexposed donors were collected before the COVID-19 pandemic (2011-2018). Following 10 days of culture, the EasySep CD4+ T cell isolation kit was used to isolate CD4+ T cells. Unexposed donor CD4+ T cells were tested for reactivity to SARS-CoV-2 S and N and four common cold coronavirus spike pools, as cell number allowed. Around 1.9 million PBMCs per well were cultured in IMDM with approximately 5% human AB serum and 9.5 to 10 IU/ml IL-2. Half of the culture medium was replaced with fresh IL-2-containing medium on days 3 and 7. In general, triplicate replicate wells were used for every peptide culture condition. The leukapheresis product for the unexposed donors was obtained through commercial purchase. Ficoll-Paque PLUS gradient centrifugation was used to isolate PBMCs from leukapheresis product or whole blood. PBMCs were either cryopreserved at -140 degrees C or used fresh in the expansion assay. The QIAamp Micro DNA Kit was used to extract genomic DNA from the CD4+ T cells.

Points the paper makes about the study in general: About 65% of donors had memory CD4+ clonotypes that crossrecognized SARS-CoV-2 and at least one common cold coronavirus spike. No donor contributed both pre-pandemic and post-infection samples, which limited tracing the source of pre-existing responses. Crossreactivity analysis centred on spike protein, so crossreactivity against other viral proteins was not assessed. Small numbers of patients and of tested TCRs were a limitation of the study. Crossreactive clones showed significantly weaker SARS-CoV-2-driven expansion than monoreactive clones, consistent with antigenic imprinting.

V is shortened by 1 base, J by 2 bases, and the region joining them spans 8 bases. The germline V gene yields SGHNT for CDR1 and YENEEA for CDR2. Counted from cysteine to phenylalanine, this CDR3 has 14 amino acids. The sequence is cut down to CDR3 DNA, 42 bases in frame from base 1. The chain was built from TRBV11-3 and TRBJ2-5; the D gene identity is not certain. The TCR comes from a human donor in good health. Specimen: CD4+ T cells from PBMCs, cultured in vitro. The CDR3 here reads CASSLGGSQETQYF. In nucleotide form, the sequence is TGTGCCAGCAGCTTAGGAGGCTCGCAAGAGACCCAGTACTTC.